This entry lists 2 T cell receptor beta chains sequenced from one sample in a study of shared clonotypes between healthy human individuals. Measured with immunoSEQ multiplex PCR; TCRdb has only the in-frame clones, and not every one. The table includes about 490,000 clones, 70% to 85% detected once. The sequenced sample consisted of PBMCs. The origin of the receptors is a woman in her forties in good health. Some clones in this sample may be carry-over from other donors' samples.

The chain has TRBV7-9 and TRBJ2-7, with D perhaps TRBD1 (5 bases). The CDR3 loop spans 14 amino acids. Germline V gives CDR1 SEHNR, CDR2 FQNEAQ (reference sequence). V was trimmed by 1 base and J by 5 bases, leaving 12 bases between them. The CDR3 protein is CASSLGSKDNEQYF. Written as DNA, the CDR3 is TGTGCCAGCAGCTTAGGGTCCAAGGACAACGAGCAGTACTTC.

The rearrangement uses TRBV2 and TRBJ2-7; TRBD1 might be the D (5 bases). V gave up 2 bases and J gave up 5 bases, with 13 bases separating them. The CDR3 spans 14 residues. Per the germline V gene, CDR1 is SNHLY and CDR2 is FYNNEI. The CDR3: CASSERQGGDEQYF. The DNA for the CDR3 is TGTGCCAGCAGTGAAAGGCAGGGTGGGGACGAGCAGTACTTC.